These 26 T cell receptor beta chains came from one sample sequenced in a study of blood T cell repertoires in COVID-19. Repertoires were generated with immunoSEQ multiplex PCR, while TCRdb's copy carries only in-frame clones and drops some. The sample includes approximately 190,000 clones, 82% of them seen just once. The specimen was peripheral blood. The receptor set was obtained from a woman aged 55-70 years with COVID-19, enrolled during active disease.

The chain uses TRBV7-9 and TRBJ1-4; 10 bases fit TRBD1. The CDR3 spans 13 residues. Germline assignment: CDR1 SEHNR and CDR2 FQNEAQ (reference sequence). The junction had 5 bases not matched to a gene; V was cut back by 3 bases and J by 13 bases. Written as DNA, the CDR3 is TGTGCCAGCAGCTTGGAGAGGACAGGGGGACTGTTTTTT. Its translation: CASSLERTGGLFF.

The V and J genes are TRBV18 and TRBJ2-7; 7 positions match TRBD2. Germline-derived CDR1 and CDR2 are KGHSH and LQKENI. The CDR3 totals 18 residues. J was trimmed by 0 bases and V by 4 bases; bases with no gene match: 15. CDR3 coding DNA: TGTGCCAGCTCACTTACGGCCTGGGGAGGGCGGAGCTCCTACGAGCAGTACTTC. This gives the protein CASSLTAWGGRSSYEQYF.

This sequence joins TRBV6-5 and TRBJ2-3; maybe TRBD1 (5 bases). This CDR3 is built from 15 residues. V was cut by 4 bases and J by 3 bases, with 14 bases left in between. The germline V gene has CDR1 MNHEY and CDR2 SVGAGI. CDR3 coding DNA: TGTGCCAGCAGTTCCAAGGGGTATGGGACAGATACGCAGTATTTT. It specifies CASSSKGYGTDTQYF.

The rearrangement joins TRBV6-1 to TRBJ2-7; 7 bases line up with TRBD1. The germline CDR1 and CDR2 sequences are MNHNS and SASEGT. The CDR3 loop spans 16 amino acids. Trimming cost V 2 bases and J 2 bases; bases outside gene matches: 9. The CDR3 DNA reads TGTGCCAGCAGTGAATATAGGGACAGACCTACCTACGAGCAGTACGTC. Amino acid sequence: CASSEYRDRPTYEQYV.

This clone appeared a single time. The CDR3 region is CASSTSRSYEQYF. CDR3 DNA sequence: TGTGCCAGCAGTACTAGCAGATCCTACGAGCAGTACTTC. The V call is TRBV12-3 or TRBV12-4, the J call TRBJ2-7; TRBD2 is a possible D gene (6 bases). Trimming cost V 5 bases and J 1 base, with 9 bases left between them. The CDR3 covers 13 residues.

The rearrangement links TRBV5-1 to TRBJ2-1, with TRBD1 matching 9 bases. After removal of 5 bases from V and 6 bases from J, the junction contained 9 bases not matched to a gene. CDR3 size: 15 residues. Per germline, CDR1 SGHRS and CDR2 YFSETQ. The CDR3 nucleotides read TGCGCCAGCAGGGCCGGGACAGGGCCCATCAATGAGCAGTTCTTC. Translation gives CASRAGTGPINEQFF.

The chain carries TRBV6-5 and TRBJ1-4; D perhaps matches TRBD1 (6 bases). Germline V gene sequence: CDR1 MNHEY, CDR2 SVGAGI. V lost 6 bases to trimming and J lost 3 bases, with 14 bases between them. The CDR3 runs 15 residues. This CDR3 is CASSVNRVPNEKLFF. DNA for the CDR3: TGTGCCAGCAGCGTAAACAGGGTCCCTAATGAAAAACTGTTTTTT.

This chain uses TRBV3-1 (or the pseudogene TRBV3-2) with TRBJ1-2; D is possibly TRBD1 (5 bases). The CDR3 is 15 amino acids. V lost 4 bases, J lost 5 bases, and 17 bases lay in between. Germline-derived CDR1 and CDR2 are LGHDT and YNNKEL (reference sequence). The CDR3: CASSRDLNQGYGYTF. DNA for the CDR3: TGTGCCAGCAGCCGCGACCTTAATCAGGGATATGGCTACACCTTC.

In this sample, this clone turned up a few times. This chain uses TRBV2 with TRBJ2-3; perhaps TRBD1 as D (6 bases). This CDR3 has 18 residues. V lost 6 bases and J 2 bases, leaving 24 bases between the germline ends. Germline loops: CDR1 SNHLY, CDR2 FYNNEI. The CDR3 DNA reads TGTGCCAGCAGGGCGAGGGGGACGGTCCGTAGCCCCACAGATACGCAGTATTTT. Protein: CASRARGTVRSPTDTQYF.

The chain uses TRBV15 and TRBJ2-1, with TRBD2 matching over 9 bases. The J segment lost 3 bases and the V segment lost 9 bases, leaving 12 bases of the junction unmatched. Germline V CDR1 and CDR2: LNHNV, YYDKDF (reference sequence). The CDR3 totals 16 residues. CDR3 in amino acids: CATVALTSGFYNEQFF. Written as DNA, the CDR3 is TGTGCCACTGTTGCGTTGACTAGCGGATTCTACAATGAGCAGTTCTTC. Filled out from reference TRBV15 and TRBJ2-1, the complete variable domain reads DAMVIQNPRYQVTQFGKPVTLSCSQTLNHNVMYWYQQKSSQAPKLLFHYYDKDFNNEADTPDNFQSRRPNTSFCFLDIRSPGLGDTAMYLCATVALTSGFYNEQFFGPGTRLTVL.

This chain's CDR3 is CASVGDRGAGYTF. As DNA, the CDR3 is TGTGCCAGCGTGGGGGACAGGGGGGCTGGCTACACCTTC. The chain links TRBV2 to TRBJ1-2; 11 bases map to TRBD1. The CDR3 runs to 13 residues. V gave up 8 bases and J gave up 7 bases; unmatched junction bases: 6. From germline, CDR1 is SNHLY and CDR2 FYNNEI.

CDR3 in amino acids: CASSIAGGGTEAFF. In DNA, the CDR3 is TGTGCCAGTAGTATTGCGGGGGGCGGCACTGAAGCTTTCTTT. V is TRBV19 and J is TRBJ1-1, with a tentative D call TRBD1 (6 bases). Trimming removed 3 bases at V and 4 bases at J, with 12 bases between. CDR3 length: 14 amino acids. Germline V gene sequence: CDR1 LNHDA, CDR2 SQIVND (reference sequence).

This clone occurred a few times. The chain couples TRBV14 to TRBJ1-3; D is unclear. V was trimmed by 4 bases and J by 4 bases, leaving 11 bases between them. The germline V gene has CDR1 SGHDN and CDR2 FVKESK. This CDR3 is 14 amino acids long. The CDR3 protein is CASSREVIGNTIYF. CDR3 in DNA: TGTGCCAGCAGCCGCGAGGTGATAGGAAACACCATATATTTT.

The chain is built from TRBV6-5 and TRBJ2-7, with D perhaps matching TRBD2 (5 bases). The ends were cut back, 6 bases at V and 4 bases at J, with 19 bases in the middle. This CDR3 comprises 15 residues. Germline CDR1 reads MNHEY; CDR2 reads SVGAGI. CDR3 in DNA: TGTGCCAGCAGACCCCGGGGTAGATATCCTTACGAGCAGTACGTC. Translation gives CASRPRGRYPYEQYV.

J is TRBJ1-1 and V is TRBV6-6; D remains ambiguous. The germline CDR1 and CDR2 sequences are MNHNY and SVGAGI (reference sequence). The CDR3 runs 14 residues. Trimming stripped 0 bases from V and 1 base from J, with 6 bases between. The CDR3 protein is CASSYSERNTEAFF. For the CDR3, the DNA is TGTGCCAGCAGTTACTCGGAGCGGAACACTGAAGCTTTCTTT.

The chain employs TRBV7-8 and TRBJ1-2; D is possibly TRBD1 (6 bases). The V and J ends lost 8 bases and 8 bases respectively, with 21 bases between them. The germline V gene encodes CDR1 SGHVS and CDR2 FQNEAQ. The CDR3 consists of 14 residues. CDR3 nucleotides: TGTGCCAGCGTCATGGGGGGGCCAGAAGGCGGCTACACCTTC. Its translation is CASVMGGPEGGYTF.

The V call is TRBV27, the J call TRBJ2-1, with 9 positions matching TRBD1. The CDR3 contains 19 residues. V dropped 5 bases and J dropped 0; count of bases not matched to a gene: 14. Germline assignment: CDR1 MNHEY and CDR2 SMNVEV (reference sequence). CDR3 sequence: CASSETGGLSISSYNEQFF. In nucleotides, the CDR3 is TGTGCCAGCAGTGAAACAGGGGGCCTCTCAATTAGCTCCTACAATGAGCAGTTCTTC.

This clone was seen just once. The gene calls are TRBV25-1 and TRBJ1-2; 7 positions match TRBD1. Germline CDR1 MGHDK, CDR2 SYGVNS. With 2 bases clipped from V and 5 bases from J, the junction kept 2 bases outside the gene matches. There are 13 residues in the CDR3. Written as DNA, the CDR3 is TGTGCCAGCAGTGAACCAGGGGGTTATGGCTACACCTTC. Encoded protein: CASSEPGGYGYTF.

This sequence joins TRBV5-1 and TRBJ2-2; D is perhaps TRBD2 (5 bases). The length of the CDR3 is 14 residues. V lost 0 bases to trimming and J lost 4 bases, with 7 bases between them. Germline CDR1 SGHRS, CDR2 YFSETQ. The CDR3 DNA reads as TGCGCCAGCAGCTTGGTGGAGGCCACCGGGGAGCTGTTTTTT. This translates into CASSLVEATGELFF.

This clone was observed once. This chain joins TRBV29-1 and TRBJ1-2, with D possibly TRBD1 on 5 matching bases. Germline V lookup: CDR1 SQVTM, CDR2 ANQGSEA. There are 13 residues in the CDR3. Deletions cut 6 bases from V and 3 bases from J, with 14 bases between. The CDR3 nucleotides read TGCAGCGTGGTAGGACACTCGTACTATGGCTACACCTTC. Protein: CSVVGHSYYGYTF.

This clone was detected a few times. This rearrangement joins TRBV10-2 to TRBJ1-4; possibly TRBD1 for D (5 bases). Germline V lookup: CDR1 WSHSY, CDR2 SAAADI. Trimming took 5 bases from V and 3 from J, leaving 25 bases between them. There are 19 residues in the CDR3. The CDR3 nucleotides read TGCGCCAGCAGTAGGTCGCAGGGTCAGTGGTTTTCGTCTAATGAAAAACTGTTTTTT. It codes for CASSRSQGQWFSSNEKLFF.

The chain couples TRBV27 to TRBJ2-3, with 8 bases that match TRBD1. V gave up 7 bases and J gave up 7 bases; unmatched junction bases: 7. The CDR3 consists of 13 residues. Germline V lookup: CDR1 MNHEY, CDR2 SMNVEV (reference sequence). CDR3 coding DNA: TGTGCCAGCAAAACGACAGGGGCGAATACGCAGTATTTT. Protein product: CASKTTGANTQYF.

This clone has just a few counts. The chain combines TRBV5-6 with TRBJ1-2, with a possible D match to TRBD1 (6 bases). This CDR3 comprises 14 residues. V was clipped by 2 bases and J by 8 bases, with 16 bases between them. Germline-derived CDR1 and CDR2 are SGHDT and YYEEEE. CDR3 region: CASSFRAGVGGYTF. CDR3 sequence (DNA): TGTGCCAGCAGCTTCCGCGCAGGGGTAGGCGGCTACACCTTC.

This CDR3 is CAISAKLWQGNTGELFF. The CDR3 coding sequence is TGTGCCATCAGCGCTAAGCTATGGCAGGGGAACACCGGGGAGCTGTTTTTT. The V and J genes are TRBV10-3 and TRBJ2-2, with D perhaps matching TRBD1 (5 bases). With 6 bases removed from V and 1 base from J, the gap between germline ends came to 18 bases. The germline V gene encodes CDR1 ENHRY and CDR2 SYGVKD. CDR3 length: 17 amino acids.

The chain couples TRBV9 to TRBJ2-2; 7 bases line up with TRBD2. The CDR3 length is 16 residues. Unmatched junction bases numbered 8, after V lost 3 bases and J lost 3 bases. Per the germline V gene, CDR1 is SGDLS and CDR2 is YYNGEE. CDR3 sequence: CASSARLAGDTGELFF. The CDR3 bases are TGTGCCAGCAGCGCGCGACTAGCTGGGGACACCGGGGAGCTGTTTTTT.

This clone was observed a few times. The CDR3 loop reads CASSEPGHSSTDTQYF. The CDR3 DNA sequence: TGTGCCAGCAGTGAACCGGGACACTCTAGCACAGATACGCAGTATTTT. The chain combines TRBV6-1 with TRBJ2-3, with D tentatively TRBD1 (6 bases). Germline CDR1 MNHNS, CDR2 SASEGT. The CDR3 is 16 amino acids. V was pared by 2 bases and J by 0 bases, with 12 bases between.